One and the same sample provided the 8 T cell receptor beta chains below, sequenced in a study of blood T cell repertoires in COVID-19. Using immunoSEQ multiplex PCR, the repertoire was profiled, and TCRdb retains in-frame clones only, with some absent. Of over 400,000 clones in the sample, 70% to 90% were seen once. Input material: peripheral blood. The origin of the receptors is a woman aged 45 to 65 with COVID-19, enrolled during active disease.

This clone was seen only a few times. The identical CDR3 is also encoded by other nucleotide sequences in the sample. The CDR3 spells CASSGQGLSGNTIYF. In DNA form, the CDR3 reads TGTGCCAGCAGCGGACAGGGTCTGTCTGGAAACACCATATATTTT. V is TRBV9 and J is TRBJ1-3; 7 nucleotides match TRBD1. The germline gives CDR1 SGDLS, CDR2 YYNGEE. Trimming removed 3 bases from V and 1 base from J; junction bases left unmatched: 4. The CDR3 is 15 residues long.

CDR3 residues: CASRKGGGNQPQHF. The CDR3 DNA reads as TGTGCCAGCAGGAAGGGGGGGGGCAATCAGCCCCAGCATTTT. The V and J genes are TRBV9 and TRBJ1-5, with a weak D call TRBD1 (6 bases). CDR3 length: 14 amino acids. CDR1 and CDR2 (germline): SGDLS, YYNGEE. With 5 bases removed from V and 2 bases from J, the gap between germline ends came to 11 bases.

The chain joins TRBV9 to TRBJ1-5, with a tentative D call TRBD1 (5 bases). CDR1 is SGDLS, CDR2 YYNGEE, per germline. The CDR3 totals 12 residues. The V and J ends lost 6 bases and 6 bases respectively, with 10 bases between them. The chain's CDR3 is CASIWGGQPQHF. CDR3 nucleotide sequence: TGTGCCAGCATCTGGGGGGGTCAGCCCCAGCATTTT.

The chain uses TRBV27 and TRBJ1-1; D not certain. The ends were cut back, 6 bases at V and 3 bases at J, with 14 bases in the middle. The CDR3 has 14 residues. From germline, CDR1 is MNHEY and CDR2 SMNVEV (reference sequence). This chain's CDR3 is CASRPGVQDTEAFF. For the CDR3, the DNA is TGTGCCAGCAGGCCCGGGGTCCAGGACACTGAAGCTTTCTTT.

The V call is TRBV9, the J call TRBJ1-2; D not certain. The germline CDR1 and CDR2 sequences are SGDLS and YYNGEE. V dropped 0 bases and J dropped 4 bases, with 7 bases sitting between them. This CDR3 is 13 amino acids long. CDR3 loop: CASSVDSRYGYTF. CDR3 nucleotide sequence: TGTGCCAGCAGCGTAGACTCACGCTATGGCTACACCTTC.

This chain connects TRBV6-2 or TRBV6-3 to TRBJ2-7, with TRBD2 matching 12 bases. The CDR3 length is 13 residues. Trimming cost V 4 bases and J 6 bases; bases outside gene matches: 1. Germline V lookup: CDR1 MNHEY, CDR2 SVGEGT. Here the CDR3 reads CASSLLAGGEQYF. The CDR3 DNA reads TGTGCCAGCAGTTTACTAGCGGGGGGCGAGCAGTACTTC.

The chain has TRBV7-9 and TRBJ1-1; D perhaps matches TRBD1 (5 bases). The V gene lost 5 bases and the J gene lost 11 bases, with 18 bases spanning the gap. This CDR3 region has 13 residues. Germline V gives CDR1 SEHNR, CDR2 FQNEAQ (reference sequence). The CDR3 here is CASSLDSLSRAFF. The CDR3 region has the DNA TGTGCCAGCAGCCTAGACAGCCTGAGTCGGGCTTTCTTT.

The chain has TRBV2 and TRBJ1-5; TRBD1 matches 7 bases. Looked up from germline, CDR1 is SNHLY and CDR2 is FYNNEI. With 7 bases clipped from V and 7 bases from J, the junction kept 16 bases outside the gene matches. This CDR3 has 16 amino acids. The CDR3 spells CASNRHRFRGEQPQHF. The CDR3 nucleotides read TGTGCCAGCAATAGACACCGATTCAGGGGGGAACAGCCCCAGCATTTT.